This TCR beta chain was identified during a study of T cell responses to AZD1222 COVID-19 vaccine listed by TCRdb under 2021. General notes on the study: TCR sequencing covered roughly 230 trial participants: about 210 given two doses of AZD1222 and 26 given two doses of MenACWY control vaccine. Trial participants were enrolled into age subgroups of 18-55, 56-69 and 70-plus years, which contained approximately 150, 30 and 60 TCR-sequenced participants, respectively. Beyond this particular receptor, the publication reports: Participants were mostly white British, with more females than males. The authors suggested clonal diversity may have been underestimated. The whole spike protein was spanned by vaccine-associated CD4 TCRs, and dominant responses were seen in regions 160-218 and 743-854. Conclusions about previously exposed vaccinees are limited because only a handful of AZD1222 recipients were SARS-CoV-2 seropositive at baseline. After two AZD1222 doses, both the breadth and the depth of spike-specific TCRs were significantly higher than at day 0 and than in MenACWY recipients. Epitopes outside the regions mutated in the B.1.351 and B.1.1.7 variants were reportedly recognized by nearly half of the unique spike-specific TCRs. Because no day 14 peak-response samples were available, repertoires were characterized only after the peak T cell response. In the small 56-69-year group, the increase in depth fell short of significance, most likely because of low power.

In regard to this clone: The target of this receptor is not known. No much larger clone exists at a distance of one base, and base qualities are not known.

The time point label on this specimen signifies: baseline before first vaccination. The treatment or condition tag for this specimen amounts to: meningococcal conjugate vaccine given as trial control. Samples from vaccinated people were obtained from the UK trials COV001 and COV002, which included a single-blind randomized controlled phase 2/3 trial of AZD1222 (ChAdOx1 nCoV-19) in healthy adults. For TCRbeta chain sequencing, PBMC samples from trial participants were taken at day 0 and at day 28 after the second dose. Measured from the cysteine to the phenylalanine, the CDR3 is 15 residues long. The entry retains the CDR3 DNA only, 45 bases that are in frame from base 1. At the junction V is shortened by 0 bases and J by 2 bases, with 10 bases in between. Reading the germline V gene gives CDR1 SGHDT and CDR2 YYEEEE. The CDR3 regions of human TCRbeta chains were analyzed by immunosequencing. The published analysis was carried out like this. Repertoire TCRs were matched against a reference library of SARS-CoV-2-specific TCRs generated with the MIRA antigen-specificity platform. Breadth meant the fraction of unique TCRs that were SARS-CoV-2-associated, whereas depth meant the fraction of total T cells that were SARS-CoV-2-associated. Using the MIRA data, each spike-specific TCR was mapped to the spike region that the TCR reacts to and placed in a CD4 or CD8 class. Log10-transformed breadth and depth values were compared by one-way ANOVA with Sidak's multiple comparisons tests. Drawn from immuneACCESS, this table holds only the in-frame rearrangements with V and J called that TCRdb kept. Clones are partly lost; checked studies trace under half to an unresolved V gene and leave the rest unexplained. V and J calls and clone size are those listed in that table; D and trimming were worked out from the DNA. Within this sample are some 99,000 clones, with approximately 88% of them counted one time only. The ten largest clonotypes hold 9.5% to 15% of the sample.

The TCR sequence derives from an adult in good health. The material sequenced was peripheral blood, taken on day 0 of MenACWY control vaccination. The chain couples TRBV5-6 to TRBJ2-3; no D gene call is confident. The DNA is TGTGCCAGCAGCTTGGATACCGGCTTCACAGATACGCAGTATTTT. Its translation reads: CASSLDTGFTDTQYF.